These T cell receptor beta chains were read from a single sample in a study of blood T cell repertoires in COVID-19. TCRdb's copy holds only in-frame clones and misses some; the assay was immunoSEQ multiplex PCR. The profile shows more than 75,000 clones, around 88% of them singletons. Sequencing used peripheral blood. The receptor source for this set is a woman aged 80 or older with acute or convalescent COVID-19. Each CDR3 is given with its conserved first and last residue. Fields, in order: clone size, V gene, D gene, J gene, CDR3 protein, CDR3 DNA. The D gene is left open where the match is weak. Where a row states a size, it is once, few, many or the class of an expanded clone; other rows omit it.

clone_size: once
v_call: TRBV4-1
d_call: .
j_call: TRBJ1-2
cdr3_aa: CASSQDWVSGYTF
cdr3_nt: TGCGCCAGCAGCCAAGATTGGGTTAGCGGCTACACCTTC

clone_size: .
v_call: TRBV3-1/TRBV3-2
d_call: .
j_call: TRBJ2-1
cdr3_aa: CASSQLRGSSYNEQFF
cdr3_nt: TGTGCCAGCAGCCAGCTCCGGGGGAGCTCCTACAATGAGCAGTTCTTC

clone_size: .
v_call: TRBV7-8
d_call: TRBD1
j_call: TRBJ2-7
cdr3_aa: CASSPDRWGEQYF
cdr3_nt: TGTGCCAGCAGCCCGGACAGGTGGGGCGAGCAGTACTTC

clone_size: .
v_call: TRBV27
d_call: TRBD1
j_call: TRBJ2-7
cdr3_aa: CASSFSGTGSYEQYF
cdr3_nt: TGTGCCAGCAGTTTTTCCGGGACAGGGTCCTACGAGCAGTACTTC

clone_size: once
v_call: TRBV7-6
d_call: TRBD2
j_call: TRBJ2-5
cdr3_aa: CASSLIAGPPSETQYF
cdr3_nt: TGTGCCAGCAGCCTTATAGCGGGGCCGCCGTCGGAGACCCAGTACTTC

clone_size: .
v_call: TRBV7-8
d_call: TRBD1
j_call: TRBJ2-3
cdr3_aa: CASSLRDRGLVKYF
cdr3_nt: TGTGCCAGCAGCCTCCGGGACAGGGGTCTTGTCAAGTATTTT

clone_size: many
v_call: TRBV10-3
d_call: TRBD2
j_call: TRBJ2-2
cdr3_aa: CAISEGLAGGIGELFF
cdr3_nt: TGTGCCATCAGTGAAGGACTAGCGGGAGGAATCGGGGAGCTGTTTTTT

clone_size: few
v_call: TRBV15
d_call: .
j_call: TRBJ1-3
cdr3_aa: CATSRDSRGGWTTIYF
cdr3_nt: TGTGCCACCAGCAGAGATTCCAGGGGCGGGTGGACCACCATATATTTT

clone_size: .
v_call: TRBV4-1
d_call: .
j_call: TRBJ2-2
cdr3_aa: CASSLLEGTGELFF
cdr3_nt: TGCGCCAGCAGCCTGCTTGAGGGCACCGGGGAGCTGTTTTTT

clone_size: .
v_call: TRBV19
d_call: .
j_call: TRBJ1-1
cdr3_aa: CASSRGANTEAFF
cdr3_nt: TGTGCCAGTAGTCGGGGGGCAAACACTGAAGCTTTCTTT

clone_size: .
v_call: TRBV19
d_call: TRBD1
j_call: TRBJ2-3
cdr3_aa: CASSLTGGTDTQYF
cdr3_nt: TGTGCCAGTAGTCTCACAGGGGGCACAGATACGCAGTATTTT

clone_size: .
v_call: TRBV4-3
d_call: TRBD1
j_call: TRBJ1-1
cdr3_aa: CASSQERGPPEAFF
cdr3_nt: TGCGCCAGCAGCCAGGAAAGGGGGCCTCCTGAAGCTTTCTTT

clone_size: .
v_call: TRBV4-1
d_call: .
j_call: TRBJ1-5
cdr3_aa: CASSQDRASNQPQHF
cdr3_nt: TGCGCCAGCAGCCAAGACAGGGCGAGCAATCAGCCCCAGCATTTT

clone_size: .
v_call: TRBV7-3
d_call: .
j_call: TRBJ2-6
cdr3_aa: CASGGRSVASGANVLTF
cdr3_nt: TGTGCCAGCGGGGGGAGGTCGGTAGCCTCTGGGGCCAACGTCCTGACTTTC

clone_size: .
v_call: TRBV19
d_call: TRBD2
j_call: TRBJ2-1
cdr3_aa: CASSIRTSGSNEQFF
cdr3_nt: TGTGCCAGTAGTATTAGGACTAGCGGGAGTAATGAGCAGTTCTTC

clone_size: .
v_call: TRBV5-1
d_call: .
j_call: TRBJ1-1
cdr3_aa: CASSLVGQMNTEAFF
cdr3_nt: TGCGCCAGCAGCTTGGTGGGACAAATGAACACTGAAGCTTTCTTT

clone_size: .
v_call: TRBV21-1
d_call: .
j_call: TRBJ2-1
cdr3_aa: CASSKGGLAGYNEQFF
cdr3_nt: TGTGCCAGCAGCAAGGGGGGACTAGCGGGATACAATGAGCAGTTCTTC

clone_size: .
v_call: TRBV2
d_call: TRBD1
j_call: TRBJ2-1
cdr3_aa: CASSDSRQGPFF
cdr3_nt: TGTGCCAGCAGTGATTCTCGACAGGGCCCGTTCTTC

clone_size: .
v_call: TRBV10-3
d_call: .
j_call: TRBJ1-2
cdr3_aa: CATVAQAGYNYGYTF
cdr3_nt: TGTGCCACCGTGGCCCAGGCAGGTTATAACTATGGCTACACCTTC

clone_size: .
v_call: TRBV5-1
d_call: .
j_call: TRBJ2-7
cdr3_aa: CASSLAVGGKGEQYF
cdr3_nt: TGCGCCAGCAGCTTGGCCGTAGGAGGGAAGGGCGAGCAGTACTTC

clone_size: once
v_call: TRBV7-7
d_call: .
j_call: TRBJ2-2
cdr3_aa: CASSSDRAGELFF
cdr3_nt: TGTGCTAGCAGCTCTGACCGGGCCGGGGAGCTGTTTTTT

clone_size: .
v_call: TRBV11-2
d_call: TRBD1
j_call: TRBJ1-3
cdr3_aa: CASSQLPGTGGPGNTIYF
cdr3_nt: TGTGCCAGCAGCCAATTGCCCGGGACAGGGGGCCCTGGAAACACCATATATTTT

clone_size: once
v_call: TRBV6-2/TRBV6-3
d_call: TRBD1
j_call: TRBJ1-6
cdr3_aa: CASSYRVGTGSSPLHF
cdr3_nt: TGTGCCAGCAGTTACAGGGTCGGGACAGGGAGTTCACCCCTCCACTTT

clone_size: few
v_call: TRBV7-6
d_call: .
j_call: TRBJ1-1
cdr3_aa: CASSSRQENTEAFF
cdr3_nt: TGTGCCAGCAGCTCAAGACAGGAGAACACTGAAGCTTTCTTT

clone_size: .
v_call: TRBV21-1
d_call: .
j_call: TRBJ1-2
cdr3_aa: CASTDRASNYGYTF
cdr3_nt: TGTGCCAGCACCGACAGAGCATCTAACTATGGCTACACCTTC

clone_size: .
v_call: TRBV30
d_call: TRBD1
j_call: TRBJ1-6
cdr3_aa: CAWRMTGSYNSPLHF
cdr3_nt: TGTGCCTGGAGGATGACAGGGAGCTATAATTCACCCCTCCACTTT

clone_size: .
v_call: TRBV6-1
d_call: TRBD1
j_call: TRBJ1-2
cdr3_aa: CASSDHRGGSYGYTF
cdr3_nt: TGTGCCAGCAGTGATCACAGGGGCGGCTCCTATGGCTACACCTTC

clone_size: .
v_call: TRBV10-2
d_call: TRBD2
j_call: TRBJ2-2
cdr3_aa: CASSGLAGGPGGELFF
cdr3_nt: TGCGCCAGCAGTGGACTAGCGGGAGGGCCTGGCGGGGAGCTGTTTTTT

clone_size: .
v_call: TRBV29-1
d_call: TRBD1
j_call: TRBJ2-7
cdr3_aa: CSVYPGGQGFEQYF
cdr3_nt: TGCAGCGTTTACCCTGGGGGACAGGGGTTCGAGCAGTACTTC